The next 4 T cell receptor beta chains were all read from a single sample in a study of T-cell memory formation after mild COVID-19. TCRdb called the 5' RACE reads again in MiXCR, with one record for every CDR3 protein. The data show roughly 340,000 distinct CDR3 sequences, approximately 22% seen once. Sequenced input: PBMCs or a T cell subset sorted from them (not recorded which). Every receptor here comes from a young man who had mild COVID-19 (a few samples of this study predate the infection). Cell type and time point are not known.

The chain has TRBV10-2 and TRBJ1-5, with D possibly matching TRBD1 (5 bases). This CDR3 region has 17 residues. V lost 6 bases to trimming and J lost 4 bases, with 22 bases between them. Germline lookup yields CDR1 WSHSY and CDR2 SAAADI. CDR3 in DNA: TGCGCCAGCAGCCCCCCTCTTTGGGGACGTCAAAATCAGCCCCAGCATTTT. This gives the protein CASSPPLWGRQNQPQHF.

This clonotype was counted ten times or more. The chain combines TRBV3-1 with TRBJ2-5; tentative D call: TRBD1 (5 bases). The CDR3 is 12 residues long. CDR1 and CDR2 from the germline V gene are LGHDT and YNNKEL (reference sequence). V gave up 4 bases and J gave up 2 bases, with 5 bases separating them. Written as DNA, the CDR3 is TGTGCCAGCAGCCGACAGCAAGAGACCCAGTACTTC. Protein sequence: CASSRQQETQYF.

This clonotype was picked up one time. This chain links TRBV24-1 with TRBJ2-2; D is unresolved. The germline V and J ends were trimmed by 4 bases and 7 bases, with 6 bases remaining between them. Germline V gene sequence: CDR1 KGHDR, CDR2 SFDVKD. CDR3 length: 12 amino acids. CDR3 residues: CATSDLFGELFF. Written as DNA, the CDR3 is TGTGCCACCAGTGACCTGTTCGGGGAGCTGTTTTTT.

The V call is TRBV12-3 or TRBV12-4, the J call TRBJ1-2; D is perhaps TRBD1 (6 bases). The length of the CDR3 is 14 residues. Trimming took 3 bases from V and 6 from J, leaving 14 bases between them. The chain's CDR3 is CASSFLGRGDGYTF. CDR3 coding DNA: TGTGCCAGCAGTTTCTTAGGCAGGGGAGATGGCTACACCTTC.